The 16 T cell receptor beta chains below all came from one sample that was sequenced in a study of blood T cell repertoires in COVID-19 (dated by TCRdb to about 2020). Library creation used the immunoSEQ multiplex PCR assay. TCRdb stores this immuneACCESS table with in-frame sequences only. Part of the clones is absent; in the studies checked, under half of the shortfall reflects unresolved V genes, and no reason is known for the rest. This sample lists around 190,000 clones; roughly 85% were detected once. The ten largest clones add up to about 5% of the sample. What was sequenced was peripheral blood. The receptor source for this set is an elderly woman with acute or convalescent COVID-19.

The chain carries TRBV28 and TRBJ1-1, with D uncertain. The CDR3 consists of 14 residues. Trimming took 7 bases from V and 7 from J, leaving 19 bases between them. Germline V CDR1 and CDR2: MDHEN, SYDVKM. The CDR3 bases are TGTGCCAGCACCCTTAGTGGGGTGCGGGGTGAAGCTTTCTTT. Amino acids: CASTLSGVRGEAFF.

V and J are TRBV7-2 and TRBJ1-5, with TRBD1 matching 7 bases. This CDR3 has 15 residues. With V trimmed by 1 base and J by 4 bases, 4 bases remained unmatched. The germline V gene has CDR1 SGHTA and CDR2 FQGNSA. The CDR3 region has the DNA TGTGCCAGCAGCTTAGGACAGGGAAGGAATCAGCCCCAGCATTTT. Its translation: CASSLGQGRNQPQHF.

CDR3 amino acids: CASSTGQGAYNEQFF. In nucleotides, the CDR3 is TGTGCCAGCAGCACCGGACAGGGGGCCTACAATGAGCAGTTCTTC. The rearrangement links TRBV5-4 to TRBJ2-1; TRBD1 agrees at 10 bases. The V segment lost 4 bases and the J segment 2 bases; nucleotides outside the gene matches: 3. Germline CDR1 and CDR2: SGHNT and YYREEE (reference sequence). This CDR3 is built from 15 residues.

The CDR3 DNA follows: TGTGCCAGCAGCGCAGATCGGCGGGAGGGTTCCTACAATGAGCAGTTCTTC. This gives the protein CASSADRREGSYNEQFF. The chain carries TRBV9 and TRBJ2-1; 9 bases match TRBD2. From germline, CDR1 is SGDLS and CDR2 YYNGEE. The CDR3 is 17 amino acids. The V and J ends lost 3 bases and 1 base, in that order; junction bases with no gene match: 8.

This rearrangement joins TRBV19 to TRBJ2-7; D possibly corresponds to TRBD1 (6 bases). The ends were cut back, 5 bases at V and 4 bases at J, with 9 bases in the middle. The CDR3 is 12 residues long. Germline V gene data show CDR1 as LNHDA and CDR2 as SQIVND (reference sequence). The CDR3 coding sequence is TGTGCCAGTAGTCTACAGGGATACGAGCAGTACTTC. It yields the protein CASSLQGYEQYF.

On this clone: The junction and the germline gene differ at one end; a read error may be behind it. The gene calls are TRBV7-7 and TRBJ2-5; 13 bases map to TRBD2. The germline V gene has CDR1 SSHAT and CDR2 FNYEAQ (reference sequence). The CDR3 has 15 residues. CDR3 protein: CASSHGLAGVVTQYF. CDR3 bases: TGTGCTAGCAGCCACGGACTAGCGGGAGTTGTGACCCAGTACTTC.

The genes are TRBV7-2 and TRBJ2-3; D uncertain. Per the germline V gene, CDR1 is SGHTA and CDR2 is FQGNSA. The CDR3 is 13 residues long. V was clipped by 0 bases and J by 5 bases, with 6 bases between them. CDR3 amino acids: CASSLARVDTQYF. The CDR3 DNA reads TGTGCCAGCAGCTTAGCTCGGGTAGATACGCAGTATTTT.

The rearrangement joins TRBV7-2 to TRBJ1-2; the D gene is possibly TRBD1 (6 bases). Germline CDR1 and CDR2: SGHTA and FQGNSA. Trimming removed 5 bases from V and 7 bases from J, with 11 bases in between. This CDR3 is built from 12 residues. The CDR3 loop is CASSNYRVGYTF. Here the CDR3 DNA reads TGTGCCAGCAGCAACTACAGGGTTGGCTACACCTTC. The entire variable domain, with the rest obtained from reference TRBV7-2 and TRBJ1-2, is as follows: GAGVSQSPSNKVTEKGKDVELRCDPISGHTALYWYRQSLGQGLEFLIYFQGNSAPDKSGLPSDRFSAERTGGSVSTLTIQRTQQEDSAVYLCASSNYRVGYTFGSGTRLTVV.

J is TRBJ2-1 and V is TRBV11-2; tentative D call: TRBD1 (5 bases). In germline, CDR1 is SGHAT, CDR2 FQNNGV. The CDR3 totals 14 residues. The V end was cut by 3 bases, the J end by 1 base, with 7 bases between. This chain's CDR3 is CASSFQGSYNEQFF. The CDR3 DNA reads TGTGCCAGCAGCTTCCAGGGTTCCTACAATGAGCAGTTCTTC. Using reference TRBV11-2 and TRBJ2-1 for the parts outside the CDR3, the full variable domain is EAGVAQSPRYKIIEKRQSVAFWCNPISGHATLYWYQQILGQGPKLLIQFQNNGVVDDSQLPKDRFSAERLKGVDSTLKIQPAKLEDSAVYLCASSFQGSYNEQFFGPGTRLTVL.

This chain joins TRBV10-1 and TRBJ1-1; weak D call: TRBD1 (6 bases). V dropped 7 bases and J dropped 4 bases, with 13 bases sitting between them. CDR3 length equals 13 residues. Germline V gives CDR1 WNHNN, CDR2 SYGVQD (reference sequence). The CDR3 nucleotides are TGCGCCAGCACTCCGGACAGAGGCACTGAAGCTTTCTTT. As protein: CASTPDRGTEAFF.

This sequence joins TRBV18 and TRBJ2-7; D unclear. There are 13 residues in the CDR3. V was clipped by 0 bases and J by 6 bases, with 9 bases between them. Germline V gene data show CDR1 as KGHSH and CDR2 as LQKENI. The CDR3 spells CASSPPTVFEQYF. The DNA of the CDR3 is TGTGCCAGCTCACCACCTACAGTCTTCGAGCAGTACTTC.

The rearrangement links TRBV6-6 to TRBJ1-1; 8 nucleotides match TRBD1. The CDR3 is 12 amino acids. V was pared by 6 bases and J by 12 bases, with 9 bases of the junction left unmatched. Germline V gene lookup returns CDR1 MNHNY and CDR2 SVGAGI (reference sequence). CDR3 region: CASRWTGPKTFF. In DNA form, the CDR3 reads TGTGCCAGCAGGTGGACAGGGCCGAAAACTTTCTTT.

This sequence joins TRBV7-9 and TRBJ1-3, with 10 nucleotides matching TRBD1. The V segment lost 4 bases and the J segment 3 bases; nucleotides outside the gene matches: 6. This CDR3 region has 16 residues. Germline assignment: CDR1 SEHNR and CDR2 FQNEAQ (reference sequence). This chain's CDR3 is CASSSSGTGVGNTIYF. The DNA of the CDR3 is TGTGCCAGCAGCTCATCCGGGACAGGGGTTGGAAACACCATATATTTT.

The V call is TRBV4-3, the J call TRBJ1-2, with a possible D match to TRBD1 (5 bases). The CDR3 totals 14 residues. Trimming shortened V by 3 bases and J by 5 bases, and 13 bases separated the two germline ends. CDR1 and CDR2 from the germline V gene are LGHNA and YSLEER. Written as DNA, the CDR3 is TGCGCCAGCAGCCACTATGGGGCAGGGTATGGCTACACCTTC. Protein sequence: CASSHYGAGYGYTF.

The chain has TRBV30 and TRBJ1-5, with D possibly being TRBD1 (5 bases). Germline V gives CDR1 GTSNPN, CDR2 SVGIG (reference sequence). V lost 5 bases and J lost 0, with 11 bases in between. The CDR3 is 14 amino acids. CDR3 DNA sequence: TGTGCCTGGGAGGACAAACTTAGCAATCAGCCCCAGCATTTT. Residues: CAWEDKLSNQPQHF.

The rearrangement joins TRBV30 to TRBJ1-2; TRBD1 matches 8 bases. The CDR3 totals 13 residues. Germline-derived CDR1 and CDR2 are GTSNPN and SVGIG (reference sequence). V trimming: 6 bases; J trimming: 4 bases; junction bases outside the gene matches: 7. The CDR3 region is CACQGQGGYGYTF. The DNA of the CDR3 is TGTGCCTGCCAAGGACAGGGTGGCTATGGCTACACCTTC. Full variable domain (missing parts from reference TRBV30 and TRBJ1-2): SQTIHQWPATLVQPVGSPLSLECTVEGTSNPNLYWYRQAAGRGLQLLFYSVGIGQISSEVPQNLSASRPQDRQFILSSKKLLLSDSGFYLCACQGQGGYGYTFGSGTRLTVV.